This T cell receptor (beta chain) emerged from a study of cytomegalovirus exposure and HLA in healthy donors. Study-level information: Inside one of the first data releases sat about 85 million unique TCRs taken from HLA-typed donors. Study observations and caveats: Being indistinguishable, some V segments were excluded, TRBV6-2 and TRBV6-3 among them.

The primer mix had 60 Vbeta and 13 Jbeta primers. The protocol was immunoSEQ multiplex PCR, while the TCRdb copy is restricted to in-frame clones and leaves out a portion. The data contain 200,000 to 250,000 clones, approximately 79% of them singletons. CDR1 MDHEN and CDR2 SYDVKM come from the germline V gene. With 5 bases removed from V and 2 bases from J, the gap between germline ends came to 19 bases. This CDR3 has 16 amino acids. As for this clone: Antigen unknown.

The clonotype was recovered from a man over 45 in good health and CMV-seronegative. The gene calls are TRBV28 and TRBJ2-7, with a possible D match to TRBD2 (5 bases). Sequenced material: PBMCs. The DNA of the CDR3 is TGTGCCAGCAGTACCCCGAGAGCGCGGGCAACCTACGAGCAGTACTTC. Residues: CASSTPRARATYEQYF.